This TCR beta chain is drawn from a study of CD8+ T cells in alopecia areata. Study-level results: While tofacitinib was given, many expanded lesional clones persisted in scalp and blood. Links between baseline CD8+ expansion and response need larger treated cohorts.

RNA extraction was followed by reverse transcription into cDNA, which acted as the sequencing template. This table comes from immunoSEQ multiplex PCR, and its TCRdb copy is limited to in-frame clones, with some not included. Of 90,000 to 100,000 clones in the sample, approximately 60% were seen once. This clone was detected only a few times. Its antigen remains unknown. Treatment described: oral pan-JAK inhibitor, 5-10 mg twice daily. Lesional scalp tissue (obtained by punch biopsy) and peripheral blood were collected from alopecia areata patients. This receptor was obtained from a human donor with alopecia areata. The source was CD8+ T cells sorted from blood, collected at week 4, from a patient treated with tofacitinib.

CDR3 in amino acids: CSVVEGVTQETQYF. CDR3 nucleotide sequence: TGCAGCGTTGTGGAGGGGGTCACACAAGAGACCCAGTACTTC. The chain has TRBV29-1 and TRBJ2-5; D possibly uses TRBD1 or TRBD2 (6 bases each). The CDR3 has 14 amino acids. V shed 4 bases and J shed 2 bases, with 14 bases lying between them. Germline values: CDR1 SQVTM, CDR2 ANQGSEA.